The clone carrying this T cell receptor beta chain was picked up many times. No antigen is known for it. This entry comes from a study of metastatic and nonmetastatic thyroid tumors. Across the study: Malignant and benign thyroid patients had repertoires compared in peripheral blood and tumor or nodule tissue.

In the original analysis: Across clinicopathological groups, CDR3 differences served as the basis for building a distant-metastasis classifier for papillary thyroid cancer. TCRdb reassembled clones from the PCR reads with MiXCR. In this record, the V and J calls reflect TCRdb's handling and not the investigators' own analysis. The sample records about 82,000 clones, 9.5% to 15% being singletons. Whole-study findings and limits: Benign nodules were reported to have significantly lower TCR beta diversity than malignant thyroid tumors, in blood and tumor.

CDR1 is SEHNR, CDR2 FQNEAQ, per germline (reference sequence). This CDR3 spans 11 amino acids. V was clipped by 7 bases and J by 2 bases, with 4 bases between them. Ahead of thyroid surgery, no patient had received treatment of any kind. The sequencing sample was made of tumor tissue. The chain recombines TRBV7-9 with TRBJ2-3, with D unresolved. The receptor's source is a female donor with papillary thyroid cancer or a benign thyroid nodule (not recorded which). Some clones in this sample may be carry-over from other donors' samples. The CDR3 loop reads CASTVTDTQYF. CDR3 sequence (DNA): TGTGCCAGCACCGTCACAGATACGCAGTATTTT.